This TCR beta chain derives from a study of blood T cells in healthy people across ages. Using a J-beta primer mix together with a sample-barcoded 5' primer, a second PCR was run for about 6 to 12 cycles. Each cDNA molecule was tagged by a template-switch adaptor that had 12 random nucleotides. Each CDR3 protein gets one entry after TCRdb re-called the 5' RACE reads with MiXCR. Here the sample spans some 890,000 distinct CDR3 sequences, almost 30% being singletons. The CDR3 is 15 amino acids. The V gene's germline CDR1 is SEHNR and CDR2 FQNEAQ (reference sequence). This clonotype showed up just a few times. The junction does not match germline at one end; this may be a read error. These data also featured in a second study, about T cells of mothers and their children.

The TCR was taken from a woman in her forties in good health. Sample: blood. The V call is TRBV7-9, the J call TRBJ2-3, with D possibly being TRBD1 (6 bases). The CDR3: CASSPQGTNTDMQYF. The CDR3 bases are TGTGCCAGCAGCCCACAGGGAACTAACACAGATATGCAGTATTTT.